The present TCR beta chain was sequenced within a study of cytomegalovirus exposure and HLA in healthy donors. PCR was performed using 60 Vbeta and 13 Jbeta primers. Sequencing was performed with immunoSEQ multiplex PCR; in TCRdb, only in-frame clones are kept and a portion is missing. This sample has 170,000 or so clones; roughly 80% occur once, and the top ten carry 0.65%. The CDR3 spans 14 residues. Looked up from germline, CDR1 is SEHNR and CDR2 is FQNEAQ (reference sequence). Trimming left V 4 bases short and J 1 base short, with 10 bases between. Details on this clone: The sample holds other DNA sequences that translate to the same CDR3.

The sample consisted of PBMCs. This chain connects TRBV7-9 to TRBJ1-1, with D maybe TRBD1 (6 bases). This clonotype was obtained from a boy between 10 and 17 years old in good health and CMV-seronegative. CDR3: CASSSDRTNTEAFF. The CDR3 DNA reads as TGTGCCAGCAGCTCAGACAGGACGAACACTGAAGCTTTCTTT.